This TCR beta chain comes out of a study of beta chain features in type 1 diabetes. Overall study results and limits: Type 1 diabetes patients had VDJ junctions that carried fewer insertions and more deletions. The study found moderately but significantly shorter TCRB CDR3s in all four CD4+ subsets of Type 1 diabetes patients. For patients and controls alike, PCR might favor shorter templates to the same degree. Researchers reported that naive, central memory and Treg TCRB repertoires appeared more similar in patients than in healthy donors.

As regards this clone: Its antigen is still unknown.

Using CD45RO/CCR7/CD25/CD127/CD95/CD27, CD4+ naive, central memory, regulatory and stem cell-like memory cells were sorted. Reverse transcription of all isolated RNA meant that expressed TCRB transcripts were sequenced. Only in-frame clones appear in the TCRdb table, and some are missing; sequencing was by immunoSEQ multiplex PCR. The sample lists 600,000 or so clones; 9.5% to 15% were seen once. The sequence was obtained from a man aged 30 to 45 with type 1 diabetes. Sequencing was done on a sample of naive CD4+ T cells from blood.

CDR3 in amino acids: CASSSDRDTEAFF. The DNA for the CDR3 is TGTGCCAGCAGTTCTGACAGGGACACTGAAGCTTTCTTT. The chain carries TRBV6-6 and TRBJ1-1; the match to TRBD1 covers 7 bases. Trimming removed 4 bases from V and 3 bases from J; junction bases left unmatched: 2. CDR1 and CDR2 from the germline V gene are MNHNY and SVGAGI (reference sequence). The CDR3 consists of 13 residues.